Below, 27 T cell receptor beta chains from the same sample are listed, as sequenced in a study of blood T cell repertoires in COVID-19. TCRdb's table, derived via immunoSEQ multiplex PCR, lists solely in-frame clones and lacks some. The data hold roughly 180,000 clones, with more than 65% observed a single time. Specimen: PBMCs or T cells enriched from blood (not recorded which). All receptors derive from a man aged 60 to 69 who had recovered from COVID-19.

V usage is TRBV19 and J usage is TRBJ2-5; weak D call: TRBD2 (5 bases). Between the trimmed V and J ends, which lost 2 bases and 4 bases, there was a span of 11 bases. CDR1 and CDR2 from the germline V gene are LNHDA and SQIVND (reference sequence). The CDR3 spans 14 residues. The CDR3 region has the DNA TGTGCCAGTAGTATACAGGTAGGAGGAGAGACCCAGTACTTC. Translating it yields CASSIQVGGETQYF.

The rearrangement joins TRBV27 to TRBJ1-1; D may be TRBD1 (6 bases). Germline assignment: CDR1 MNHEY and CDR2 SMNVEV (reference sequence). The CDR3 is 14 amino acids. V gave up 2 bases and J gave up 5 bases, with 12 bases separating them. CDR3 residues: CASSLRGGRTEAFF. The CDR3 DNA sequence: TGTGCCAGCAGTTTAAGGGGGGGGAGGACTGAAGCTTTCTTT.

The genes are TRBV5-4 and TRBJ2-1; 7 nucleotides align to TRBD2. The V gene's germline CDR1 is SGHNT and CDR2 YYREEE (reference sequence). CDR3 size: 16 residues. Trimming cost V 2 bases and J 1 base; bases outside gene matches: 6. The CDR3 sequence is CASSLDLADSYNEQFF. In DNA, the CDR3 is TGTGCCAGCAGCTTAGACCTAGCGGATTCCTACAATGAGCAGTTCTTC.

This chain joins TRBV29-1 and TRBJ1-1; D ambiguous. V lost 2 bases, J lost 1 base, and 5 bases lay in between. Germline V gene sequence: CDR1 SQVTM, CDR2 ANQGSEA. This CDR3 contains 12 residues. The CDR3 bases are TGCAGCGTTGAACCCGGGAACACTGAAGCTTTCTTT. It specifies CSVEPGNTEAFF.

The chain joins TRBV5-4 to TRBJ1-1; D is unresolved. The CDR3 has 8 residues. Germline V gene data show CDR1 as SGHNT and CDR2 as YYREEE (reference sequence). Here the CDR3 reads CTSSEAFF. The CDR3 bases are TGTACTTCTTCGGAAGCTTTCTTT.

Written as DNA, the CDR3 is TGTGCCTGGAGGGGACAGATCTCTGGAAACACCATATATTTT. This gives the protein CAWRGQISGNTIYF. The chain employs TRBV30 and TRBJ1-3, with TRBD1 matching over 7 bases. The length of the CDR3 is 14 residues. Germline-derived CDR1 and CDR2 are GTSNPN and SVGIG (reference sequence). Losses at the gene ends were 3 bases for V and 0 bases for J; bases not matched to a gene: 2.

This clone was seen at least ten times. DNA of the CDR3: TGTGCCAGCAGTGGGAGGACAGTCCCTGAAAAACTGTTTTTT. It encodes CASSGRTVPEKLFF. The chain employs TRBV2 and TRBJ1-4, with TRBD1 as a possible D gene (6 bases). This CDR3 spans 14 amino acids. CDR1 and CDR2 (germline): SNHLY, FYNNEI. The germline V and J ends were trimmed by 4 bases and 7 bases, with 13 bases remaining between them.

The chain uses TRBV18 and TRBJ1-3, with 9 bases aligning to TRBD1. V shed 0 bases, J shed 2 bases, and the junction held 8 bases outside the gene matches. The CDR3 consists of 18 residues. Germline values: CDR1 KGHSH, CDR2 LQKENI. The CDR3: CASSPPLGQGGPGNTIYF. CDR3 in DNA: TGTGCCAGCTCACCACCGCTGGGACAGGGAGGGCCTGGAAACACCATATATTTT.

The gene calls are TRBV11-3 and TRBJ2-3, with TRBD1 identical over 9 bases. The CDR3 sequence is 14 residues long. Germline V gene data show CDR1 as SGHNT and CDR2 as YENEEA. Trimming cost V 1 base and J 5 bases; bases outside gene matches: 1. The CDR3 loop reads CASSLGDREDTQYF. CDR3 nucleotides: TGTGCCAGCAGCTTAGGGGACAGGGAAGATACGCAGTATTTT.

The V call is TRBV19, the J call TRBJ1-3; D not resolved. Germline CDR1 and CDR2: LNHDA and SQIVND (reference sequence). This CDR3 is built from 16 residues. The V end lost 3 bases, the J end lost 0 bases, and 12 bases lay between the germline ends. CDR3 in amino acids: CASSMEAASSGNTIYF. CDR3 bases: TGTGCCAGTAGTATGGAGGCCGCGAGCTCTGGAAACACCATATATTTT.

This rearrangement joins TRBV9 to TRBJ2-7; D is perhaps TRBD1 (6 bases). The CDR3 spans 14 residues. V was pared by 0 bases and J by 0 bases, with 7 bases between. Per the germline V gene, CDR1 is SGDLS and CDR2 is YYNGEE. CDR3: CASSVGDTSYEQYF. The CDR3 bases are TGTGCCAGCAGCGTAGGGGACACCTCCTACGAGCAGTACTTC.

The chain joins TRBV19 to TRBJ2-1; D uncertain. Deletions cut 2 bases from V and 0 bases from J, with 11 bases between. Germline V lookup: CDR1 LNHDA, CDR2 SQIVND (reference sequence). The CDR3 runs to 16 residues. CDR3 region: CASSISSVSSYNEQFF. CDR3 DNA: TGTGCCAGTAGTATATCCTCTGTTAGCTCCTACAATGAGCAGTTCTTC. Full variable domain (rest looked up from reference TRBV19 and TRBJ2-1): DGGITQSPKYLFRKEGQNVTLSCEQNLNHDAMYWYRQDPGQGLRLIYYSQIVNDFQKGDIAEGYSVSREKKESFPLTVTSAQKNPTAFYLCASSISSVSSYNEQFFGPGTRLTVL.

The chain joins TRBV6-6 to TRBJ2-7; 12 bases are shared with TRBD1. Trimming took 5 bases from V and 7 from J; bases not matched to a gene: 9. Looked up from germline, CDR1 is MNHNY and CDR2 is SVGAGI (reference sequence). This CDR3 spans 15 amino acids. CDR3 loop: CASSDPGQGAWEQYF. CDR3 nucleotide sequence: TGTGCCAGCAGTGACCCGGGACAGGGGGCATGGGAGCAGTACTTC.

V is TRBV15 and J is TRBJ1-1; D possibly corresponds to TRBD1 (5 bases). Germline V gene data show CDR1 as LNHNV and CDR2 as YYDKDF (reference sequence). Trimming stripped 2 bases from V and 1 base from J, with 14 bases between. This CDR3 contains 16 residues. The CDR3, as DNA: TGTGCCACCAGCAGATATCCTACAGGAACGAACACTGAAGCTTTCTTT. Translation gives CATSRYPTGTNTEAFF.

This chain uses TRBV19 with TRBJ1-4; tentatively, D is TRBD1 (6 bases). The CDR3 has 14 residues. V lost 1 base and J lost 5, with 8 bases in between. The germline V gene encodes CDR1 LNHDA and CDR2 SQIVND (reference sequence). CDR3 bases: TGTGCCAGTAGTATAGGACAGGCCAATGAAAAACTGTTTTTT. This encodes CASSIGQANEKLFF.

This clone was counted only a few times. V usage is TRBV18 and J usage is TRBJ1-3, with D possibly TRBD1 on 5 matching bases. Germline V gene data show CDR1 as KGHSH and CDR2 as LQKENI. V lost 2 bases and J lost 0, with 20 bases in between. The CDR3 spans 19 residues. The CDR3 reads CASSPLNAGRKDSGNTIYF. In DNA, the CDR3 is TGTGCCAGCTCACCATTAAACGCGGGACGGAAAGACTCTGGAAACACCATATATTTT.

This clone showed up just a few times. The chain uses TRBV5-1 and TRBJ2-5; 12 bases line up with TRBD2. The germline CDR1 and CDR2 sequences are SGHRS and YFSETQ. The ends lost 2 bases at V and 5 bases at J; junction bases unmatched: 7. This CDR3 comprises 16 residues. The CDR3 sequence is CASSLGLAGPQETQYF. In nucleotides, the CDR3 is TGCGCCAGCAGCTTAGGACTAGCGGGACCCCAGGAGACCCAGTACTTC.

This clone was observed a handful of times. This sequence joins TRBV7-9 and TRBJ1-3; the D is unclear. V shed 5 bases and J shed 0 bases, with 5 bases lying between them. The CDR3 totals 13 residues. CDR1 SEHNR and CDR2 FQNEAQ come from the germline V gene (reference sequence). The CDR3 sequence: CASSAYSGNTIYF. In nucleotides, the CDR3 is TGTGCCAGCAGCGCCTACTCTGGAAACACCATATATTTT.

V gene TRBV7-3 combines with J gene TRBJ1-1; D might be TRBD1 (5 bases). The V gene's germline CDR1 is SGHTA and CDR2 FQGTGA. V gave up 5 bases and J gave up 1 base, with 11 bases separating them. The CDR3 runs to 14 residues. CDR3 nucleotides: TGTGCCAGCAGCGCGGGACTGCGGAACACTGAAGCTTTCTTT. Protein product: CASSAGLRNTEAFF.

This chain connects TRBV19 to TRBJ1-5; the D is unclear. The CDR3 runs to 13 residues. The germline V gene has CDR1 LNHDA and CDR2 SQIVND (reference sequence). V was clipped by 3 bases and J by 7 bases, with 10 bases between them. CDR3 in amino acids: CASSIRPRQPQHF. The CDR3 DNA sequence: TGTGCCAGTAGTATCAGGCCCCGACAGCCCCAGCATTTT.

This sequence joins TRBV5-1 and TRBJ2-3; TRBD1 is a possible D gene (5 bases). The CDR3 covers 14 residues. Trimming stripped 4 bases from V and 5 bases from J, with 14 bases between. In germline, CDR1 is SGHRS, CDR2 YFSETQ. CDR3 residues: CASSLGRVRDTQYF. The CDR3 DNA follows: TGCGCCAGCAGCCTAGGCAGGGTGAGAGATACGCAGTATTTT.

V and J are TRBV28 and TRBJ2-1; 9 bases align to TRBD1. Germline CDR1 MDHEN, CDR2 SYDVKM. After removal of 7 bases from V and 4 bases from J, the junction contained 8 bases not matched to a gene. The CDR3 is 15 residues long. CDR3 DNA sequence: TGTGCCAGCACCCGCGGGACAGGGCTTTACAATGAGCAGTTCTTC. Protein: CASTRGTGLYNEQFF.

The chain has TRBV24-1 and TRBJ1-2, with D possibly TRBD1 on 5 matching bases. Trimming shortened V by 2 bases and J by 0 bases, and 15 bases separated the two germline ends. Germline V lookup: CDR1 KGHDR, CDR2 SFDVKD. The CDR3 sequence is 17 residues long. CDR3 coding DNA: TGTGCCACCAGTGATTCAAGATTACAGGCTCCTAACTATGGCTACACCTTC. This translates into CATSDSRLQAPNYGYTF.

The rearrangement links TRBV2 to TRBJ1-1; 10 bases map to TRBD1. CDR3 size: 16 residues. With 7 bases clipped from V and 2 bases from J, the junction kept 10 bases outside the gene matches. Germline-derived CDR1 and CDR2 are SNHLY and FYNNEI. CDR3 sequence (DNA): TGTGCCAGCACGGCGGGACAGGGGAAAATAAACACTGAAGCTTTCTTT. Protein sequence: CASTAGQGKINTEAFF.

The chain uses TRBV30 and TRBJ1-3, with D perhaps TRBD1 (5 bases). The V end was cut by 3 bases, the J end by 2 bases, with 8 bases between. The germline V gene has CDR1 GTSNPN and CDR2 SVGIG (reference sequence). The CDR3 runs 13 residues. CDR3 nucleotide sequence: TGTGCCTGGAGAGTAGGGGCTGGAAACACCATATATTTT. It encodes CAWRVGAGNTIYF.

A note on this clone: Germline is not matched at one junction end, which may reflect a read error. The chain is built from TRBV11-2 and TRBJ1-1; D ambiguous. Germline V gene lookup returns CDR1 SGHAT and CDR2 FQNNGV. This CDR3 has 18 amino acids. The CDR3 loop reads CASSLGDEPLFPNSEAFF. CDR3 in DNA: TGTGCCAGCAGCTTAGGAGATGAGCCCTTATTCCCAAACAGTGAAGCTTTCTTT.

This clone was recorded only once. The V call is TRBV11-3, the J call TRBJ2-1, with D uncertain. Germline values: CDR1 SGHNT, CDR2 YENEEA. The germline V and J ends were trimmed by 1 base and 8 bases, with 6 bases remaining between them. The CDR3 contains 12 residues. In DNA, the CDR3 is TGTGCCAGCAGCTTAGGTAGCCATGAGCAGTTCTTC. Encoded protein: CASSLGSHEQFF.